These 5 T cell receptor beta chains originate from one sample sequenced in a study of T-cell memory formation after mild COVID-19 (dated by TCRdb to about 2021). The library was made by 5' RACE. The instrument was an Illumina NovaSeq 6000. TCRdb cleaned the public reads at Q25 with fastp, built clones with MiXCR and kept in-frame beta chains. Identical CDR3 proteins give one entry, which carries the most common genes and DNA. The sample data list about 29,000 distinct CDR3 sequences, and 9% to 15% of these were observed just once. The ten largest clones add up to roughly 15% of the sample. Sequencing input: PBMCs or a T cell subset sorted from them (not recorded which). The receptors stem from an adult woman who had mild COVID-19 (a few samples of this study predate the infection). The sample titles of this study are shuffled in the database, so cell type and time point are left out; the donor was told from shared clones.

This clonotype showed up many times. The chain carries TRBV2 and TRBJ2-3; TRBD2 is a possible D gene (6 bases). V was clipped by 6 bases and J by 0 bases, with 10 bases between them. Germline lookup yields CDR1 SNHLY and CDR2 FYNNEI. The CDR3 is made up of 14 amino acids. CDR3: CASRDYPSTDTQYF. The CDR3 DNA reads TGTGCCAGCAGGGACTACCCAAGCACAGATACGCAGTATTTT.

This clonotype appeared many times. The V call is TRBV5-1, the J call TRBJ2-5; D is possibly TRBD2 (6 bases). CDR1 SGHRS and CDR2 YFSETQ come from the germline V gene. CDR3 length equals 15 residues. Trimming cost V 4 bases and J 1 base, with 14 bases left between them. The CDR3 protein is CASSLGTTSQETQYF. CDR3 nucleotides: TGCGCCAGCAGCCTCGGCACGACTAGCCAAGAGACCCAGTACTTC. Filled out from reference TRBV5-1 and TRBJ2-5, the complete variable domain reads KAGVTQTPRYLIKTRGQQVTLSCSPISGHRSVSWYQQTPGQGLQFLFEYFSETQRNKGNFPGRFSGRQFSNSRSEMNVSTLELGDSALYLCASSLGTTSQETQYFGPGTRLLVL.

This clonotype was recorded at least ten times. The CDR3 bases are TGTGCCAGCTCCGGGTCCTCCTACGAGCAGTACTTC. Residues: CASSGSSYEQYF. The chain carries TRBV18 and TRBJ2-7; D uncertain. The CDR3 spans 12 residues. Deletions cut 6 bases from V and 0 bases from J, with 6 bases between. Germline V gives CDR1 KGHSH, CDR2 LQKENI.

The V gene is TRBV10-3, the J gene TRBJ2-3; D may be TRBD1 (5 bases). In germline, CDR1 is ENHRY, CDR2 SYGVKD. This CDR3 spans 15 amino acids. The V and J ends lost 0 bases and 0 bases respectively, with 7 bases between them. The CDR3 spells CAISESTASTDTQYF. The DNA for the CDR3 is TGTGCCATCAGTGAGTCGACAGCTAGCACAGATACGCAGTATTTT.

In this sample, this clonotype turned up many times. CDR3 residues: CASSYVRGATDTQYF. The CDR3 coding sequence is TGTGCCAGCAGTTACGTACGGGGGGCCACGGATACGCAGTATTTT. The chain uses TRBV6-5 and TRBJ2-3, with a weak D call TRBD2 (7 bases). The CDR3 is 15 residues long. Trimming removed 2 bases at V and 6 bases at J, with 15 bases between. Germline CDR1 and CDR2: MNHEY and SVGAGI.